The clone carrying this T cell receptor beta chain was detected only a few times. The antigen is not known. Germline V gene sequence: CDR1 LNHDA, CDR2 SQIVND (reference sequence). CDR3 size: 18 residues. V dropped 1 base and J dropped 2 bases, with 18 bases sitting between them. This specimen comes from a study of T cells in Graves' hyperthyroidism and ophthalmopathy. What was amplified from RNA transcripts were TCR beta CDR3 regions. A first-round RT-PCR of the TCR CDR3 used the HTBI primer set. MiXCR was run by TCRdb on the multiplex PCR reads, yielding one entry per CDR3 protein. The table shows more than 300,000 distinct CDR3 sequences, with roughly 20% occurring only once. The source of the PBMCs was 8 to 10 ml of fresh peripheral blood. Findings of the study overall: The majority of expanded thyroid clonotypes above 0.001 also appeared in blood.

The source is a man younger than 35 with Graves' ophthalmopathy. V is TRBV19 and J is TRBJ1-5; perhaps TRBD1 as D (6 bases). Input material: blood. CDR3 in amino acids: CASSIALRGDLRNQPQHF. The CDR3 coding sequence is TGTGCCAGTAGTATAGCTCTAAGGGGGGACTTGCGCAATCAGCCCCAGCATTTT.